The entry that follows covers one T cell receptor beta chain sequence. Antigen unknown. CD45RO negativity and positive selection for CCR7 defined naive CD8 cells, a population that excluded terminally differentiated effector memory CD45RA+ cells. Nashville, Tennessee was home to all donors, who were Caucasian adults. This record comes from a study of shared clonotypes between healthy human individuals. Across the study: Per-donor plates numbered three CD4 naive, three CD4 memory, two CD8 naive and one CD8 memory. Study-wide findings and caveats: It was the non-shared clonotypes that had lower generation probabilities than clonotypes shared by all four donors.

Researchers ran the assay at a deep level. Libraries were prepared by immunoSEQ multiplex PCR; TCRdb keeps only in-frame clonotypes and omits some of them. The sample carries 1.5 million to 2.5 million clones, about 95% recorded once. The sequence came from a man between 18 and 29 years old in good health. Sequenced: naive CD8+ T cells sorted from blood.

CDR3 nucleotide sequence: TGTGCCAGTAGTAAGGGACAGGGTACCAATCAGCCCCAGCATTTT. It translates to CASSKGQGTNQPQHF. This rearrangement joins TRBV19 to TRBJ1-5; 9 bases are shared with TRBD1. Germline-derived CDR1 and CDR2 are LNHDA and SQIVND (reference sequence). The ends lost 4 bases at V and 3 bases at J; junction bases unmatched: 4. This CDR3 has 15 residues.